This T cell receptor (beta chain) was sequenced for a study of coeliac disease. Study-wide results and limits: In active celiac disease, intraepithelial and lamina propria TRB and TRG repertoires were less clonal than controls. Of coeliac lamina propria samples, about 50% of the 18 held published gliadin-specific TRB sequences, versus 1 of 6 controls. Few TRB amino acid sequences were shared between samples; most were unique.

Measured with immunoSEQ multiplex PCR; TCRdb has only the in-frame clones, and not every one. Of 2,000 to 2,500 clones in the sample, over 70% are singletons; the top ten hold about 15%. The germline CDR1 and CDR2 sequences are MNHNS and SASEGT. The CDR3 spans 16 residues. V lost 4 bases to trimming and J lost 1 base; unmatched junction nucleotides: 8. This clone was found a few times. Its antigen is currently unknown. This sequence joins TRBV6-1 and TRBJ1-1; 8 bases line up with TRBD1. This sequence originates from a human donor without celiac disease. Sequencing used lymphocytes from the gut lamina propria. Here the CDR3 DNA reads TGTGCCAGCAGTGGATTTGACGGACAGGGGAACACTGAAGCTTTCTTT. Translation: CASSGFDGQGNTEAFF.